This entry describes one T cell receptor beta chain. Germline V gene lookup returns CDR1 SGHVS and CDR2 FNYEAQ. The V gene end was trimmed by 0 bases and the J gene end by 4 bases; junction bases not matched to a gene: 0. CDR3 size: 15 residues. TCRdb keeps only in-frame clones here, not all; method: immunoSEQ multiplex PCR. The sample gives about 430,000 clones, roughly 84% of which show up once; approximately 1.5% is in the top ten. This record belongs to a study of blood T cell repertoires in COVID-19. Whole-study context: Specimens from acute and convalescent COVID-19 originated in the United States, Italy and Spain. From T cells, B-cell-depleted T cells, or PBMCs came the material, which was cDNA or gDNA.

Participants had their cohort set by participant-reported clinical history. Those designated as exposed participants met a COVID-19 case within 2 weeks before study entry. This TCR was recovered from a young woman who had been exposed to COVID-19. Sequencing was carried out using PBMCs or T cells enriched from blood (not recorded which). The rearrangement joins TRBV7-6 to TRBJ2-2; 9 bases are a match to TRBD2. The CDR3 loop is CASSLASGGTGELFF. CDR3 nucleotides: TGTGCCAGCAGCTTAGCTAGCGGGGGCACCGGGGAGCTGTTTTTT.